Sequencing of this T cell receptor (beta chain) was carried out in a study of cytomegalovirus exposure and HLA in healthy donors. Points from the study as a whole: Being productive about 87% or about 30% of the time was typical of most TCR beta V segments in an earlier analysis.

Of note for this clone: Its antigen is currently unknown.

This CDR3 contains 13 residues. Germline CDR1 is SEHNR and CDR2 is FQNEAQ (reference sequence). V shed 5 bases and J shed 0 bases, with 7 bases lying between them. PCR employed 60 Vbeta and 13 Jbeta primers. Sequenced by immunoSEQ multiplex PCR; TCRdb stores in-frame clones only, minus some. The sample has approximately 160,000 clones, about 80% seen once; the top ten hold 1%. This clonotype originated in a woman aged 50 to 65 in good health and CMV-seropositive. The chain uses TRBV7-9 and TRBJ1-1; D is possibly TRBD1 (6 bases). Sequenced material: PBMCs. CDR3 DNA sequence: TGTGCCAGCAGCAACAGGGTGAACACTGAAGCTTTCTTT. It specifies CASSNRVNTEAFF.